This TCR beta chain was found in a study of blood T cell repertoires in COVID-19. Study in general: The origin of the acute and convalescent COVID-19 samples was the United States, Italy and Spain. Sources were T cells, B-cell-depleted T cells, or PBMCs; the material itself was cDNA or gDNA.

Original analysis: Reference gene primers were amplified, and this amplification served to estimate nucleated cell counts. Sequencing was performed with immunoSEQ multiplex PCR; in TCRdb, only in-frame clones are kept and a portion is missing. V and J calls plus clone size are reproduced from that table; the DNA served to infer D and trimming. The sample carries roughly 170,000 clones, 70% to 85% recorded once. This CDR3 has 16 residues. CDR1 and CDR2 from the germline V gene are SGHRS and YFSETQ. V was clipped by 3 bases and J by 0 bases; unmatched bases: 5. Input material: peripheral blood. This clonotype was obtained from a human donor in a cohort sampled during active COVID-19. J is TRBJ2-7 and V is TRBV5-1; 11 positions match TRBD1. CDR3 bases: TGCGCCAGCAGCTATCGGACAGGGGGCCCCTCCTACGAGCAGTACTTC. It translates to CASSYRTGGPSYEQYF.